This entry is about one TCR beta chain. Antigen specificity is unknown. Germline is not matched at one junction end, which may reflect a read error. The record originates from a study of esophageal squamous cell carcinoma under preoperative chemotherapy. Time point reported: after preoperative PTX-NDP chemotherapy. CDR1 and CDR2 from the germline V gene are SGHTA and FQGTGA. This CDR3 comprises 17 residues. In TCRdb, the PCR reads were re-called with MiXCR into one record per CDR3 protein. The table has around 34,000 distinct CDR3 sequences, 40% to 65% seen once. Whole-study findings and limits: Abundant clones tended to shrink rather than expand after paclitaxel-nedaplatin.

The chain employs TRBV7-3 and TRBJ2-5; 8 bases fit TRBD2. The TCR sequence derives from a human donor with esophageal squamous cell carcinoma. The donor label of this sample is uncertain. Sample collection occurred from a patient given preoperative chemotherapy. The CDR3 spells CASSLKLGRGDGDIQYF. In DNA, the CDR3 is TGTGCCAGCAGCCTCAAACTGGGGCGGGGGGATGGAGATATTCAGTACTTT.